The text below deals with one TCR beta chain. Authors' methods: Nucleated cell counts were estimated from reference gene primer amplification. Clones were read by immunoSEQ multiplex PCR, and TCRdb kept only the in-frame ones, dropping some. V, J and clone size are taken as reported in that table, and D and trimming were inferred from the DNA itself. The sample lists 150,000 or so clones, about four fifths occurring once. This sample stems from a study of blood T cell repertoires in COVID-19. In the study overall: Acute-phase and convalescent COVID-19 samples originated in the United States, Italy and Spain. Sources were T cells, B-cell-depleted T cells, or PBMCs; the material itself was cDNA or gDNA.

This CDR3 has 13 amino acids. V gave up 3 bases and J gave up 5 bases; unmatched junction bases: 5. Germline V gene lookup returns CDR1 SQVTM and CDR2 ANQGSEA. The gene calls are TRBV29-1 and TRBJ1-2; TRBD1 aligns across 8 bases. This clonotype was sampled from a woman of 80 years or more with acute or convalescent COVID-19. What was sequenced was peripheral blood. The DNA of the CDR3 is TGCAGCGTTGATATGGGACAGGCGTATGGCTACACCTTC. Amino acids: CSVDMGQAYGYTF.